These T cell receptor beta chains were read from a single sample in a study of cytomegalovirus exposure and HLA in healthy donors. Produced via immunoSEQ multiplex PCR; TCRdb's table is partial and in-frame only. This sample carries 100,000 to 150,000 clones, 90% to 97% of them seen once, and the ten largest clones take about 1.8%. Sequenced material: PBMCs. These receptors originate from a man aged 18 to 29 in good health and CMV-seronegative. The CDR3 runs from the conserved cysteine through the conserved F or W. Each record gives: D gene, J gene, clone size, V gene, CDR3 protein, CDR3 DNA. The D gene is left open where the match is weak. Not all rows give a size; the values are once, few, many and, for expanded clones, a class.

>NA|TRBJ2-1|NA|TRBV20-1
CSAGHDTEQFF
TGCAGTGCGGGGCACGATACTGAGCAGTTCTTC
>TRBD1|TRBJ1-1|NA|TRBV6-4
CASSAAGQGASEAFF
TGTGCCAGCAGTGCGGCAGGACAGGGGGCTTCTGAAGCTTTCTTT
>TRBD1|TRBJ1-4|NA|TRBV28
CASSDRANEKLFF
TGTGCCAGCAGTGACAGGGCTAATGAAAAACTGTTTTTT
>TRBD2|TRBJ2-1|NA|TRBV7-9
CASSRAGGPIEQFF
TGTGCCAGCAGCCGGGCGGGAGGGCCGATTGAGCAGTTCTTC
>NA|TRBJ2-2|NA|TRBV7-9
CASSPGVGTGELFF
TGTGCCAGCAGCCCAGGGGTTGGGACCGGGGAGCTGTTTTTT
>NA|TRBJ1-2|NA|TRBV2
CASSPQGGGYTF
TGTGCCAGCAGTCCCCAAGGGGGAGGCTACACCTTC
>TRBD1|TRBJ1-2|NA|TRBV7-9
CASSQRAGQLYGYTF
TGTGCCAGCAGCCAAAGGGCGGGACAGCTCTATGGCTACACCTTC
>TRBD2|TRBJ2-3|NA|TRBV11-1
CASSRTTSGSTDTQYF
TGTGCCAGCAGCCGAACAACTAGCGGGAGCACAGATACGCAGTATTTT
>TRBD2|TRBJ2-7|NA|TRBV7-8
CASSLRVGTIPYEQYF
TGTGCCAGCAGCTTACGTGTCGGGACTATTCCCTACGAGCAGTACTTC
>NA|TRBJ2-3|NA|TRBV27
CASSLIRENGGTDTQYF
TGTGCCAGCAGTTTAATACGGGAGAACGGGGGCACAGATACGCAGTATTTT
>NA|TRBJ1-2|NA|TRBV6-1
CASSEFTGAAYGYTF
TGTGCCAGCAGTGAATTTACAGGTGCTGCCTATGGCTACACCTTC
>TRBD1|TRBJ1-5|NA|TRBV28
CASSPGTGLNQPQHF
TGTGCCAGCAGTCCCGGGACAGGGTTAAATCAGCCCCAGCATTTT
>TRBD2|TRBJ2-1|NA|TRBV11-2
CASSLDEVAGLINEQFF
TGTGCCAGCAGCTTAGATGAGGTAGCGGGACTTATCAATGAGCAGTTCTTC
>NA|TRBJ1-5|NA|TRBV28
CASSRGRQGGKSNQPQHF
TGTGCCAGCAGTCGCGGGAGGCAGGGCGGCAAGAGCAATCAGCCCCAGCATTTT
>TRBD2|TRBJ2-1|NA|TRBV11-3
CASSLDKRLANNEQFF
TGTGCCAGCAGCTTAGATAAACGACTAGCGAACAATGAGCAGTTCTTC
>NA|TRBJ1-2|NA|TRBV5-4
CASSFQGTDGYTF
TGTGCCAGCAGCTTCCAGGGCACAGATGGCTACACCTTC
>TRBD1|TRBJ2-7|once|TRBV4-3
CASSRRQGTPNEQYF
TGCGCCAGCAGCCGCAGACAGGGTACTCCTAACGAGCAGTACTTC
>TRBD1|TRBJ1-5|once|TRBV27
CASSSGTGSNQPQHF
TGTGCCAGCAGTTCCGGGACAGGGAGTAATCAGCCCCAGCATTTT
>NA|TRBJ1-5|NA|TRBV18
CASSLSQGYQPQHF
TGTGCCAGCTCGCTTTCACAGGGATATCAGCCCCAGCATTTT
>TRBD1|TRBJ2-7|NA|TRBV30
CAWSVSGQDLYEQYF
TGTGCCTGGAGTGTCTCAGGACAGGACCTGTACGAGCAGTACTTC
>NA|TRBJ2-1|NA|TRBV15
CATSRGTGEVYNEQFF
TGTGCCACCAGCAGAGGGACGGGAGAGGTCTACAATGAGCAGTTCTTC
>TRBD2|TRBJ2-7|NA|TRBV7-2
CASSRASTSGVAYEQYF
TGTGCCAGCAGCCGGGCTTCGACTAGCGGGGTAGCCTACGAGCAGTACTTC
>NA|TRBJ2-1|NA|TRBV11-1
CASSPLITVEQFF
TGTGCCAGCAGCCCTTTAATCACGGTTGAGCAGTTCTTC
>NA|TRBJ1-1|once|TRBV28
CASRQSIPNTEAFF
TGTGCCAGCAGACAGTCCATCCCGAACACTGAAGCTTTCTTT
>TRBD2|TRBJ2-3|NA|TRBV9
CASSLGLAADTQYF
TGTGCCAGCAGCTTAGGACTAGCTGCAGATACGCAGTATTTT
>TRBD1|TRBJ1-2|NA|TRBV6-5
CASSNWDSGNGYTF
TGTGCCAGCAGTAACTGGGACAGTGGGAATGGCTACACCTTC